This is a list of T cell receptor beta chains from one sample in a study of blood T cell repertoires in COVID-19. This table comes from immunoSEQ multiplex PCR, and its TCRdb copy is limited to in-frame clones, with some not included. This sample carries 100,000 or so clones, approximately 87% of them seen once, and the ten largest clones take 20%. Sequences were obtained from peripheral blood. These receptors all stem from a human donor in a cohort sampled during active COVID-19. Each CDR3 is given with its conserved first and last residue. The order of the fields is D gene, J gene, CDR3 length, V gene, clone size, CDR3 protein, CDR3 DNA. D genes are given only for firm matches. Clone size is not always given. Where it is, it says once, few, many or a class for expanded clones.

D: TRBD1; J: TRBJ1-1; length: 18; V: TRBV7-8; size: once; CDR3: CASSLGQGADAGNTEAFF; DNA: TGTGCCAGCAGCTTAGGTCAGGGGGCGGATGCCGGGAACACTGAAGCTTTCTTT
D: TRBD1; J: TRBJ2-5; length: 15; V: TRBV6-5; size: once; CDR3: CASSRNPADRETQYF; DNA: TGTGCCAGCAGCCGAAATCCAGCGGACAGGGAGACCCAGTACTTC
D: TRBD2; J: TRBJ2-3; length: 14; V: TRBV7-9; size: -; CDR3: CASSFGLDSDTQYF; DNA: TGTGCCAGCAGCTTCGGACTAGATTCGGATACGCAGTATTTT
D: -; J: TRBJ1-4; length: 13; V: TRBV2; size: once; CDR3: CASREDRDEKLFF; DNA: TGTGCCAGCAGGGAGGACAGAGATGAAAAACTGTTTTTT
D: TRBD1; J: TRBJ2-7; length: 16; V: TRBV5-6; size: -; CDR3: CASSRTGTGHSKEQYF; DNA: TGTGCCAGCAGCAGAACCGGGACAGGGCACAGTAAAGAGCAGTACTTC
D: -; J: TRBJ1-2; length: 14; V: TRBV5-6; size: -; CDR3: CASSLAGYPYGYTF; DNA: TGTGCCAGCAGCTTGGCAGGGTACCCATATGGCTACACCTTC
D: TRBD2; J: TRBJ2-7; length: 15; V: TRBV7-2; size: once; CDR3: CASSVTSGLSYEQYF; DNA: TGTGCCAGCAGCGTTACTAGCGGGCTTTCCTACGAGCAGTACTTC
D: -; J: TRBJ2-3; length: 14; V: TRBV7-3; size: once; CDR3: CASSLIGRADTQYF; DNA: TGTGCCAGCAGCTTGATCGGGAGAGCAGATACGCAGTATTTT
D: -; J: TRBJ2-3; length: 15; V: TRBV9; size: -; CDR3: CASSVAPGERYTQYF; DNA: TGTGCCAGCAGCGTAGCTCCGGGGGAGCGCTATACGCAGTATTTT
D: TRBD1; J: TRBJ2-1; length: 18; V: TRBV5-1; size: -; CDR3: CASSSSPGTGNYYNEQFF; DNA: TGCGCCAGCAGCTCTAGCCCCGGGACAGGGAATTACTACAATGAGCAGTTCTTC
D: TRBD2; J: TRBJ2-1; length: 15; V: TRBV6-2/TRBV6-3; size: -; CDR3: CASSRLAGGYDEQFF; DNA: TGTGCCAGCAGTCGACTAGCGGGAGGTTACGATGAGCAGTTCTTC
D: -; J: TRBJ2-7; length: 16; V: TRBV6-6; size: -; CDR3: CASRGAGATKGHEQYF; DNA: TGTGCCAGCAGGGGGGCGGGGGCGACTAAGGGGCACGAGCAGTACTTC
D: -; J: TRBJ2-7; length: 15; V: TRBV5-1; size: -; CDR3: CASSLGQTNSYEQYF; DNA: TGCGCCAGCAGCTTGGGACAGACCAACTCCTACGAGCAGTACTTC
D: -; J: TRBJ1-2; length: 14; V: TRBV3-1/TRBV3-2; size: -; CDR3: CASSPPGRGDGYTF; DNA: TGTGCCAGCAGCCCCCCCGGCAGGGGTGACGGCTACACCTTC
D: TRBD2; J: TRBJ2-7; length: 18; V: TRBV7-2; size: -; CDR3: CASSQRGPSGTISYEQYF; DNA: TGTGCCAGCAGCCAACGTGGGCCTAGCGGGACCATCTCCTACGAGCAGTACTTC
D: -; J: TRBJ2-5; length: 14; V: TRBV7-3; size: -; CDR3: CASSLAPGAETQYF; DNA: TGTGCCAGCAGCTTAGCTCCAGGGGCAGAGACCCAGTACTTC
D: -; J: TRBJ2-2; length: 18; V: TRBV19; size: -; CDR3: CASSMARGPGQNTGELFF; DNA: TGTGCCAGTAGTATGGCTAGAGGGCCGGGACAGAACACCGGGGAGCTGTTTTTT
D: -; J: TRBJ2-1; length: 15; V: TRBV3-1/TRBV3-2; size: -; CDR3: CASSQDPADGNEQFF; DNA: TGTGCCAGCAGCCAAGATCCAGCGGACGGTAATGAGCAGTTCTTC
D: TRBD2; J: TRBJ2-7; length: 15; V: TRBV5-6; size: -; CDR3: CASSPPTGTNYEQYF; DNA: TGTGCCAGCAGCCCACCGACCGGGACTAACTACGAGCAGTACTTC
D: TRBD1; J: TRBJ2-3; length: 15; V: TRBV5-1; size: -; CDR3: CASSQTGGSTDTQYF; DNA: TGCGCCAGCAGCCAAACAGGGGGGAGCACAGATACGCAGTATTTT
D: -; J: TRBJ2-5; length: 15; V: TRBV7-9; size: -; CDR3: CASSLASVVQETQYF; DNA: TGTGCCAGCAGCTTAGCGTCGGTGGTCCAAGAGACCCAGTACTTC
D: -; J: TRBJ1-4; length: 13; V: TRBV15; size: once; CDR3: CATSRDGLEKLFF; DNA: TGTGCCACCAGCAGAGATGGCCTCGAAAAACTGTTTTTT
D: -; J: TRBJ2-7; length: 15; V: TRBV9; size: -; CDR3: CASSVGGAAGGEQYF; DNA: TGTGCCAGCAGCGTCGGGGGAGCGGCTGGGGGGGAGCAGTACTTC
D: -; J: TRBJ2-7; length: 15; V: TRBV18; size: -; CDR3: CASSPTRGSSYEQYF; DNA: TGTGCCAGCTCACCTACCAGGGGCAGCTCCTACGAGCAGTACTTC
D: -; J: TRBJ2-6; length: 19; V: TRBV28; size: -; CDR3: CASSETAGVLPPGANVLTF; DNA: TGTGCCAGCAGTGAAACCGCAGGGGTACTACCTCCTGGGGCCAACGTCCTGACTTTC
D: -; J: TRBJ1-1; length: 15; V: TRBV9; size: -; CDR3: CASSVQGQMNTEAFF; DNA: TGTGCCAGCAGCGTTCAGGGGCAGATGAACACTGAAGCTTTCTTT
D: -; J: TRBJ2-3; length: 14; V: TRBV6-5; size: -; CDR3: CASSLRSSTDTQYF; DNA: TGTGCCAGCAGCCTAAGGAGTAGCACAGATACGCAGTATTTT
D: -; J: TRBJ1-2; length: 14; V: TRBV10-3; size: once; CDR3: CAIFSGLGNYGYTF; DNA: TGTGCCATCTTTTCTGGGCTTGGAAACTATGGCTACACCTTC
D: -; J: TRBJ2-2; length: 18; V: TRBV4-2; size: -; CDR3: CASSQEGGGILDTGELFF; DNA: TGTGCCAGCAGCCAAGAAGGGGGCGGGATCTTGGACACCGGGGAGCTGTTTTTT